Listed here are 15 T cell receptor beta chains from one sample, sequenced in a study of blood T cell repertoires in COVID-19. Sequenced by immunoSEQ multiplex PCR; TCRdb stores in-frame clones only, minus some. There are about 54,000 clones in the sample; over 90% occur only once, and about 4% lies in the top ten. Input material: peripheral blood. The receptors were gathered from a man aged 45-65 years with acute or convalescent COVID-19.

The chain is built from TRBV6-5 and TRBJ1-2; TRBD1 matches at 7 bases. V shed 10 bases and J 2 bases; nucleotides not matched to a gene: 7. The CDR3 runs to 13 residues. Germline V gene lookup returns CDR1 MNHEY and CDR2 SVGAGI. CDR3: CAIWDRYNYGYTF. For the CDR3, the DNA is TGTGCCATATGGGACAGATACAACTATGGCTACACCTTC.

The chain links TRBV4-2 to TRBJ2-1; D unresolved. Trimming cost V 1 base and J 2 bases, with 12 bases left between them. CDR3 size: 16 residues. Germline V gene lookup returns CDR1 LGHNA and CDR2 YNFKEQ. CDR3 loop: CASSQVRIATYNEQFF. In DNA form, the CDR3 reads TGTGCCAGCAGCCAAGTACGTATAGCCACCTACAATGAGCAGTTCTTC.

This sequence joins TRBV27 and TRBJ2-1, with TRBD2 matching over 7 bases. V dropped 8 bases and J dropped 4; count of bases not matched to a gene: 11. There are 15 residues in the CDR3. Germline CDR1 MNHEY, CDR2 SMNVEV (reference sequence). CDR3 coding DNA: TGTGCCAGCGAAGCGGGGCCGGACCGATACAATGAGCAGTTCTTC. Translating it yields CASEAGPDRYNEQFF.

This clone has a single count. The chain combines TRBV6-5 with TRBJ2-1; D ambiguous. V dropped 7 bases and J dropped 0 bases, with 10 bases sitting between them. The CDR3 contains 14 residues. In germline, CDR1 is MNHEY, CDR2 SVGAGI. The CDR3 nucleotides read TGTGCCAGCATTTTACTAAACTCCTACAATGAGCAGTTCTTC. This translates into CASILLNSYNEQFF.

The chain links TRBV7-9 to TRBJ1-2, with unresolved D. CDR3 length: 13 residues. Germline V gene lookup returns CDR1 SEHNR and CDR2 FQNEAQ (reference sequence). V lost 5 bases, J lost 8 bases, and 15 bases lay in between. CDR3 in amino acids: CASSLRGSEGYTF. In DNA form, the CDR3 reads TGTGCCAGCAGCCTGCGGGGTAGCGAGGGCTACACCTTC.

V usage is TRBV19 and J usage is TRBJ1-5; 8 nucleotides align to TRBD1. CDR1 is LNHDA and CDR2 is SQIVND in the germline V gene (reference sequence). V lost 6 bases to trimming and J lost 3 bases; unmatched junction nucleotides: 1. The CDR3 totals 13 residues. The CDR3 sequence is CASRTGANQPQHF. DNA of the CDR3: TGTGCCAGTAGGACAGGGGCCAATCAGCCCCAGCATTTT.

The chain is built from TRBV7-9 and TRBJ1-5; tentatively, D is TRBD1 (5 bases). Germline V gives CDR1 SEHNR, CDR2 FQNEAQ (reference sequence). The CDR3 spans 14 residues. The V and J ends lost 4 bases and 7 bases respectively, with 14 bases between them. The chain's CDR3 is CASSYLDSSQPQHF. CDR3 nucleotide sequence: TGTGCCAGCAGCTATCTAGACAGTAGCCAGCCCCAGCATTTT.

This clone showed up just once. The chain recombines TRBV2 with TRBJ1-2, with a tentative D call TRBD1 (5 bases). CDR1 SNHLY and CDR2 FYNNEI come from the germline V gene. The CDR3 extends over 14 amino acids. V lost 6 bases to trimming and J lost 1 base, with 12 bases between them. This CDR3 reads CASRNRWGNYGYTF. CDR3 coding DNA: TGTGCCAGCAGGAACAGGTGGGGTAACTATGGCTACACCTTC. The variable domain in full, with the rest retrieved from reference TRBV2 and TRBJ1-2, is EPEVTQTPSHQVTQMGQEVILRCVPISNHLYFYWYRQILGQKVEFLVSFYNNEISEKSEIFDDQFSVERPDGSNFTLKIRSTKLEDSAMYFCASRNRWGNYGYTFGSGTRLTVV.

This chain uses TRBV29-1 with TRBJ1-1; D not certain. CDR1 is SQVTM and CDR2 is ANQGSEA in the germline V gene. The CDR3 totals 14 residues. V lost 7 bases and J lost 0, with 15 bases in between. CDR3 amino acids: CSGGLRTVNTEAFF. In DNA form, the CDR3 reads TGCAGCGGCGGGTTGAGGACGGTGAACACTGAAGCTTTCTTT. Full variable domain (remainder filled in from reference TRBV29-1 and TRBJ1-1): SAVISQKPSRDICQRGTSLTIQCQVDSQVTMMFWYRQQPGQSLTLIATANQGSEATYESGFVIDKFPISRPNLTFSTLTVSNMSPEDSSIYLCSGGLRTVNTEAFFGQGTRLTVV.

V gene TRBV21-1 combines with J gene TRBJ2-2; the DNA was not used to check the table's D call, TRBD1. TRBV21-1 is listed as a pseudogene. This CDR3 is built from 11 residues. The CDR3 nucleotides are TGTGCCAGCAGCTCAGGTGAGGAGCTGTTTTTT. This gives the protein CASSSGEELFF.

The J gene is TRBJ1-5, the V gene TRBV7-9; 10 nucleotides agree with TRBD1. V was pared by 1 base and J by 4 bases, with 4 bases of the junction left unmatched. The CDR3 sequence is 16 residues long. Germline CDR1 and CDR2: SEHNR and FQNEAQ (reference sequence). The CDR3 coding sequence is TGTGCCAGCAGCTTAGTCGACAGGGGGCGGAATCAGCCCCAGCATTTT. Its protein product is CASSLVDRGRNQPQHF.

This chain links TRBV7-9 with TRBJ1-3; D may be TRBD1 (5 bases). Germline-derived CDR1 and CDR2 are SEHNR and FQNEAQ (reference sequence). The CDR3 sequence is 14 residues long. V lost 5 bases, J lost 4 bases, and 12 bases lay in between. The CDR3 DNA sequence: TGTGCCAGCAGCCCGACAGCCGGCGGAAACACCATATATTTT. It codes for CASSPTAGGNTIYF.

The chain couples TRBV16 to TRBJ2-1, with a possible D match to TRBD2 (6 bases). Germline V CDR1 and CDR2: KGHSY, FQNENV. The V end was cut by 1 base, the J end by 4 bases, with 8 bases between. The CDR3 is made up of 14 amino acids. The CDR3 protein is CASSQLGLYNEQFF. Written as DNA, the CDR3 is TGTGCCAGCAGCCAATTGGGACTTTACAATGAGCAGTTCTTC.

This clone was detected once. The chain has TRBV7-2 and TRBJ1-1; D is uncertain. V was cut by 5 bases and J by 7 bases, with 14 bases left in between. From germline, CDR1 is SGHTA and CDR2 FQGNSA. This CDR3 region has 13 residues. CDR3 loop: CASSPVRVGEAFF. As DNA, the CDR3 is TGTGCCAGCAGCCCCGTGAGGGTCGGTGAAGCTTTCTTT.

The J gene is TRBJ2-5, the V gene TRBV7-9, with D perhaps matching TRBD1 (6 bases). Per germline, CDR1 SEHNR and CDR2 FQNEAQ (reference sequence). The ends were cut back, 5 bases at V and 2 bases at J, with 24 bases in the middle. The CDR3 extends over 18 amino acids. The CDR3 coding sequence is TGTGCCAGCAGCCCCCTAGGGGGAGAGGGTCGTAGACAAGAGACCCAGTACTTC. This sequence encodes CASSPLGGEGRRQETQYF.